This T cell receptor beta chain was retrieved from a study of T cells in Graves' hyperthyroidism and ophthalmopathy. Study overall: Initial diagnosis, before any treatment, was when peripheral blood was collected. Study-level points and caveats: Most thyroid clonotypes expanded above 0.001 were also detected in blood.

This clonotype was detected a few times. The antigen is unknown. RNA transcripts served as the template for amplifying TCR beta CDR3 regions. A set of HTBI primers served as the primers for a first-round RT-PCR of the TCR CDR3. One entry per CDR3 protein results from TCRdb running MiXCR on the multiplex PCR reads. The sample records about 400,000 distinct CDR3 sequences, around an eighth being singletons. Per the germline V gene, CDR1 is SGHTA and CDR2 is FQGNSA. This CDR3 comprises 12 residues. V was trimmed by 5 bases and J by 10 bases, leaving 12 bases between them. Out of less than 12 ml of fresh peripheral blood came the PBMCs.

The specimen was blood. The chain combines TRBV7-2 with TRBJ2-1; possible D gene TRBD2, 5 bases. This sequence originates from a man aged 50 to 59 with Graves' ophthalmopathy. The CDR3 coding sequence is TGTGCCAGCAGCCCCAATCGACTAGAGCAGTTCTTC. It encodes CASSPNRLEQFF.